This TCR beta chain was identified in a study of control samples from healthy donors and cancer patients. From germline, CDR1 is LGHNA and CDR2 YSLEER. The CDR3 has 15 amino acids. The V segment lost 2 bases and the J segment 1 base; nucleotides outside the gene matches: 2. The repertoire was sequenced with immunoSEQ multiplex PCR; TCRdb's copy has only in-frame clones and lacks some. The sample has some 160,000 clones, roughly 94% seen once; the top ten hold 8.5%. Material: blood. This clonotype originated in a woman aged 40 to 55 in good health. The J gene is TRBJ2-3, the V gene TRBV4-3; 8 bases match TRBD2. The CDR3: CASSQFSGGTDTQYF. The CDR3 nucleotides are TGCGCCAGCAGCCAATTTAGCGGGGGCACAGATACGCAGTATTTT.